Each of the 6 T cell receptor beta chains below was sequenced from the same sample in a study of early T cells in non-severe SARS-CoV-2 infection. Each CDR3 protein is one row after TCRdb ran MiXCR on the 5' RACE reads. The table has around 61,000 distinct CDR3 sequences, less than 15% seen once. The sample consisted of whole blood, taken at baseline. All receptors come from an adult who was a healthcare worker with PCR-confirmed SARS-CoV-2 infection or an uninfected control (not recorded which).

This clonotype was picked up a small number of times. V usage is TRBV4-1 and J usage is TRBJ2-7; 11 bases line up with TRBD2. Germline loops: CDR1 MGHRA, CDR2 YSYEKL. The CDR3 loop spans 15 amino acids. J lost 3 bases, V lost 1 base, and 2 bases had no gene match. Here the CDR3 reads CASSQALAGGYEQYF. CDR3 nucleotides: TGCGCCAGCAGCCAAGCCCTAGCGGGGGGCTACGAGCAGTACTTC.

The chain joins TRBV11-2 to TRBJ1-6; D is possibly TRBD1 (5 bases). V shed 3 bases and J shed 6 bases, with 9 bases lying between them. The CDR3 consists of 14 residues. Germline V gene lookup returns CDR1 SGHAT and CDR2 FQNNGV. CDR3 nucleotides: TGTGCCAGCAGCTTGGGGCAGATTAATTCACCCCTCCACTTT. It is translated as CASSLGQINSPLHF.

This clonotype was observed many times. The V gene is TRBV2, the J gene TRBJ1-2; D remains unclear. The CDR3 totals 14 residues. Germline CDR1 reads SNHLY; CDR2 reads FYNNEI. V was trimmed by 4 bases and J by 1 base, leaving 10 bases between them. CDR3 loop: CASSVRQSNYGYTF. CDR3 coding DNA: TGTGCCAGCAGTGTACGGCAGAGTAACTATGGCTACACCTTC.

The rearrangement links TRBV5-1 to TRBJ2-1; possible D gene TRBD1, 5 bases. Trimming took off 4 bases at V and 7 bases at J, with 6 bases between the two ends. The CDR3 is 11 residues long. Germline lookup yields CDR1 SGHRS and CDR2 YFSETQ. CDR3 DNA: TGCGCCAGCAGCCAGGGAAATGAGCAGTTCTTC. Protein sequence: CASSQGNEQFF.

The DNA for the CDR3 is TGTGCCAGCAGTTTAAGGGCCGTAGATACGCAGTATTTT. Amino acids: CASSLRAVDTQYF. The J gene is TRBJ2-3, the V gene TRBV27; no firm D call. This CDR3 comprises 13 residues. V was cut by 2 bases and J by 5 bases, with 8 bases left in between. CDR1 MNHEY and CDR2 SMNVEV come from the germline V gene (reference sequence).

This clonotype was detected many times. The chain is built from TRBV21-1 and TRBJ2-7. TRBV21-1 is a listed pseudogene. This CDR3 region has 12 residues. CDR3 loop: CASSTSFHEQYF. CDR3 DNA: TGTGCCAGCAGCACCAGTTTCCACGAGCAGTACTTC.